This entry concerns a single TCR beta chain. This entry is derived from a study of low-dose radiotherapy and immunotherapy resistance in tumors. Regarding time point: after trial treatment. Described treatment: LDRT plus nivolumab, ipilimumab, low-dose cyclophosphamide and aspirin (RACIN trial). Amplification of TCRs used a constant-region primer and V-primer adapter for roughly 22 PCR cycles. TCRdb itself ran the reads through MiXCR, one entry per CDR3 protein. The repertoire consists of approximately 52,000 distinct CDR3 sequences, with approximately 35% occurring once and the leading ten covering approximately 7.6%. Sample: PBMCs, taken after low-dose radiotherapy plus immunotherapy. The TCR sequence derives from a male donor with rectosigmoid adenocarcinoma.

CDR3 amino acids: CASSLAGPLSEQYF. The CDR3 bases are TGTGCCAGCTCCCTAGCGGGGCCATTGAGCGAGCAGTACTTC. The J gene is TRBJ2-7, the V gene TRBV18; the match to TRBD2 covers 9 bases. V was pared by 6 bases and J by 6 bases, with 9 bases of the junction left unmatched. Looked up from germline, CDR1 is KGHSH and CDR2 is LQKENI. The CDR3 length is 14 residues.